This T cell receptor beta chain was recovered during a study of naive and memory T cell subsets. Overnight CMV lysate stimulation of fresh PBMCs defined donor CMV status by CD4+ IFNgamma. An equimolar mix of two oligonucleotides served as the beta constant-region primer for TRBC1 and TRBC2. Ligated cDNA was amplified by four rounds of PCR with nested alpha and beta constant-region primers and SP2. TCRdb redid the calling of the UMI-ligation and nested PCR reads with MiXCR, one entry per CDR3 protein. The repertoire holds about 85,000 distinct CDR3 sequences, with about an eighth as singletons. This clonotype was picked up a small number of times. Its specificity is unknown. One junction end does not reproduce the germline sequence, and a read error may be involved. Study-wide results and caveats: Findings for naive and memory subsets could not be checked against ground truth. TCR counts from RNA may reflect activation-linked expression changes.

The sequenced sample consisted of central memory CD4+ T cells from blood. The receptor was isolated from a human donor in good health.

The CDR3 sequence is CASSFGAGDGWF. Written as DNA, the CDR3 is TGTGCCAGCAGTTTCGGGGCGGGGGACGGTTGGTTC. The chain uses TRBV12-3 or TRBV12-4 and TRBJ2-4; 7 bases fit TRBD2. The CDR3 loop spans 12 amino acids.